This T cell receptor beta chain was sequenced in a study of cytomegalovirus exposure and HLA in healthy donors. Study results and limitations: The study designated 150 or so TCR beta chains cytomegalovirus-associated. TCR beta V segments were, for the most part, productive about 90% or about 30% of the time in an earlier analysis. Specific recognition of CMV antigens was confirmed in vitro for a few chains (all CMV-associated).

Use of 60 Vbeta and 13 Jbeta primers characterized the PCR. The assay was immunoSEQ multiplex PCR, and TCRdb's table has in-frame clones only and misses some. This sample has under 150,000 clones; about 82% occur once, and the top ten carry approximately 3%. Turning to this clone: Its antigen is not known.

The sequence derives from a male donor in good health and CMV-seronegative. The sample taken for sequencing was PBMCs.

The CDR3 spells CASSIAGVGMGNQPQHF. The CDR3, as DNA: TGTGCCAGTAGTATAGCCGGGGTGGGGATGGGCAATCAGCCCCAGCATTTT. The rearrangement links TRBV19 to TRBJ1-5; no clear D. Germline V gene data show CDR1 as LNHDA and CDR2 as SQIVND (reference sequence). The CDR3 consists of 17 residues. V lost 1 base, J lost 2 bases, and 15 bases lay in between.